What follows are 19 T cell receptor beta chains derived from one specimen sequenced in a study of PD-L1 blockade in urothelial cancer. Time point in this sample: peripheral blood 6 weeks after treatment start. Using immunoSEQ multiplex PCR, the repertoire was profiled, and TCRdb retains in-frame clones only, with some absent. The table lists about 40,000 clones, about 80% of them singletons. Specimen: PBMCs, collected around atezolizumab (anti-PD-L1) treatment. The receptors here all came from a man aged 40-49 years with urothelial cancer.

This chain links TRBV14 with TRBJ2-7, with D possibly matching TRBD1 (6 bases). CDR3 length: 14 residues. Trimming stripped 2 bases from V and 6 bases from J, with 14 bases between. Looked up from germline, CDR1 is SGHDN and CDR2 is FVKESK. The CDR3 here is CASSQPGHSTEQYF. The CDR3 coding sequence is TGTGCCAGCAGCCAACCGGGACACTCAACCGAGCAGTACTTC.

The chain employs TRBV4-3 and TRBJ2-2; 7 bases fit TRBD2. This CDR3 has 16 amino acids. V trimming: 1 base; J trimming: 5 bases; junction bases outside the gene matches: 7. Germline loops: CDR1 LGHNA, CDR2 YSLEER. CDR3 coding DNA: TGCGCCAGCAGCCAAGGGGGAGGGGCGTGGACCGGGGAGCTGTTTTTT. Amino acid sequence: CASSQGGGAWTGELFF.

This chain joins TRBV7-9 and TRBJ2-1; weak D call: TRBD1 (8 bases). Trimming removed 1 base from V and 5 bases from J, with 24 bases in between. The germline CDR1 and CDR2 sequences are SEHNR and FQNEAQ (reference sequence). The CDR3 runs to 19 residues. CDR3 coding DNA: TGTGCCAGCAGCTTAGTAGGACAGGGTCTAGCGGTGGGTAACAATGAGCAGTTCTTC. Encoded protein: CASSLVGQGLAVGNNEQFF. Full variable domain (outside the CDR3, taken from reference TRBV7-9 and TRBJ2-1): DTGVSQNPRHKITKRGQNVTFRCDPISEHNRLYWYRQTLGQGPEFLTYFQNEAQLEKSRLLSDRFSAERPKGSFSTLEIQRTEQGDSAMYLCASSLVGQGLAVGNNEQFFGPGTRLTVL.

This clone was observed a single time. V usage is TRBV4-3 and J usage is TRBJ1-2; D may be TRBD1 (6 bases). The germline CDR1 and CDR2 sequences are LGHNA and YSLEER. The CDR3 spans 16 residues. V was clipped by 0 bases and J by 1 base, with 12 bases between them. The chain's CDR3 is CASSQDPTGLNYGYTF. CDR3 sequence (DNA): TGCGCCAGCAGCCAAGACCCCACAGGGCTTAACTATGGCTACACCTTC.

CDR3 residues: CASSFQVQRGIYGYTF. The CDR3 DNA reads TGTGCCAGCAGTTTTCAGGTCCAACGGGGAATCTATGGCTACACCTTC. The V and J genes are TRBV28 and TRBJ1-2; D remains unclear. The CDR3 covers 16 residues. V was shortened by 3 bases and J by 4 bases, with 18 bases between the two germline ends. Germline CDR1 and CDR2: MDHEN and SYDVKM.

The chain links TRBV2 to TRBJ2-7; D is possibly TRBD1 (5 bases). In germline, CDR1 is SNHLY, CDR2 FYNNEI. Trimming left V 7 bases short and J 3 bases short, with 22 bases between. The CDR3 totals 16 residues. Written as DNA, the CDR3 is TGTGCCAGCATAGAAGTAGTAGGACACATGAACTACGAGCAGTACTTC. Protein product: CASIEVVGHMNYEQYF.

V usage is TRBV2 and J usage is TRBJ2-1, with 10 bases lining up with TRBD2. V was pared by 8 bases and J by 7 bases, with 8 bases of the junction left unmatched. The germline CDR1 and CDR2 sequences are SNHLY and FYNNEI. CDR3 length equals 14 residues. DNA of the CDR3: TGTGCCAGCTTACTAGCGGGGTTCGGAAATGAGCAGTTCTTC. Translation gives CASLLAGFGNEQFF.

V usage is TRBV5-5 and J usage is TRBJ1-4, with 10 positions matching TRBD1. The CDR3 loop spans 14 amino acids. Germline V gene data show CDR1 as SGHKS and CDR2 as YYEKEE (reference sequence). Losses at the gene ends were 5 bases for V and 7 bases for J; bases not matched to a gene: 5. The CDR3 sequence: CASRHGTGAEKLFF. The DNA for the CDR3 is TGTGCCAGCAGGCATGGGACAGGGGCTGAAAAACTGTTTTTT. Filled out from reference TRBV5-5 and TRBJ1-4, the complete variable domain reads DAGVTQSPTHLIKTRGQQVTLRCSPISGHKSVSWYQQVLGQGPQFIFQYYEKEERGRGNFPDRFSARQFPNYSSELNVNALLLGDSALYLCASRHGTGAEKLFFGSGTQLSVL.

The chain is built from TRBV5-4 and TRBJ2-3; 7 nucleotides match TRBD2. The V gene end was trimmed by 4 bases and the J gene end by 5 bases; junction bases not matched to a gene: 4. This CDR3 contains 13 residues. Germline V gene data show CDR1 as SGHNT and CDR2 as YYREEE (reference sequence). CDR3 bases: TGTGCCAGCAGCGGGAGGGTCGGAGATACGCAGTATTTT. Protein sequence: CASSGRVGDTQYF.

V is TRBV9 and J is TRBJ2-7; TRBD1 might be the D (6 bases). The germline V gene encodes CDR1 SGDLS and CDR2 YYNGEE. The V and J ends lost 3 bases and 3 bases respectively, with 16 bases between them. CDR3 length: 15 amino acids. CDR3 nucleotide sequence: TGTGCCAGCAGCGAGAGGGAACAGGGATTCTACGAGCAGTACTTC. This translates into CASSEREQGFYEQYF.

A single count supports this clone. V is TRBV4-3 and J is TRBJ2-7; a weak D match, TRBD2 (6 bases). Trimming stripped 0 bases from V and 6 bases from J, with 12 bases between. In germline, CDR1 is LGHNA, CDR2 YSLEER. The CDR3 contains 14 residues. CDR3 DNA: TGCGCCAGCAGCCAAGAAGGAGGGTTAGGCGAGCAGTACTTC. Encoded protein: CASSQEGGLGEQYF.

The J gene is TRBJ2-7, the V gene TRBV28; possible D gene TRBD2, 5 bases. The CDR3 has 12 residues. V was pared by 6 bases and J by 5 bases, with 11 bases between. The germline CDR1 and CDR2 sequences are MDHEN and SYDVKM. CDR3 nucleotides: TGTGCCAGCAGGGACTCCCCCGACGAGCAGTACTTC. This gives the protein CASRDSPDEQYF.

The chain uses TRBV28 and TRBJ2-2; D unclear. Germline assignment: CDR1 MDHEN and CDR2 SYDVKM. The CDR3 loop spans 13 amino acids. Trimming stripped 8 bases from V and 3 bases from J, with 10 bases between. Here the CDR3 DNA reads TGTGCCAGCCGTCGAGGAGACACCGGGGAGCTGTTTTTT. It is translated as CASRRGDTGELFF.

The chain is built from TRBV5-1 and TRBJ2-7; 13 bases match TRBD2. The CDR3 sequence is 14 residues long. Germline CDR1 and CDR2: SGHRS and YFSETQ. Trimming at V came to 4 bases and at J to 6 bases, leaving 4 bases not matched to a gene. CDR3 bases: TGCGCCAGCAGCCCGGGACTAGCGGGACTCGAGCAGTACTTC. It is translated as CASSPGLAGLEQYF. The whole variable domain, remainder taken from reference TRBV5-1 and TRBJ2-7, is KAGVTQTPRYLIKTRGQQVTLSCSPISGHRSVSWYQQTPGQGLQFLFEYFSETQRNKGNFPGRFSGRQFSNSRSEMNVSTLELGDSALYLCASSPGLAGLEQYFGPGTRLTVT.

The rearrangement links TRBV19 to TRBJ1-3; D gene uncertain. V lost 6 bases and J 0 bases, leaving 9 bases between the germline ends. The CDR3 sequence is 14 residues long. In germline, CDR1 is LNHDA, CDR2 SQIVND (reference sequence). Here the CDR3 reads CASRKAISGNTIYF. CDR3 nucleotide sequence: TGTGCCAGTAGAAAAGCCATCTCTGGAAACACCATATATTTT.

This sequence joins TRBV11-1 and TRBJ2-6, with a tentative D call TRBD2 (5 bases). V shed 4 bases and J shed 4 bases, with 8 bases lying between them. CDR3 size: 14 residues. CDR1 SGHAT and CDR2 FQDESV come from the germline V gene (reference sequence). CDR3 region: CASSSPGGANVLTF. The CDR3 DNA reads TGTGCCAGCAGCTCCCCGGGAGGGGCCAACGTCCTGACTTTC.

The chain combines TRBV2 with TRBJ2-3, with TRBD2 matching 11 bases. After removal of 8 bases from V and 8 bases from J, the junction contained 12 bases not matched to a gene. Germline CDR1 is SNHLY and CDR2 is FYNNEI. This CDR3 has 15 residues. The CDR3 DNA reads TGTGCCAGCTTCGTGGGTTCGCTAGCGGGAGGTACGCAGTATTTT. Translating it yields CASFVGSLAGGTQYF.

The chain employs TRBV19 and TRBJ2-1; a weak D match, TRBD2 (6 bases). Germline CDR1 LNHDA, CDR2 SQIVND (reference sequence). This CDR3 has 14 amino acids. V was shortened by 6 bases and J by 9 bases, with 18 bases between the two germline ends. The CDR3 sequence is CASRAGGIRGEQFF. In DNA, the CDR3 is TGTGCCAGTAGGGCCGGCGGGATAAGGGGTGAGCAGTTCTTC.

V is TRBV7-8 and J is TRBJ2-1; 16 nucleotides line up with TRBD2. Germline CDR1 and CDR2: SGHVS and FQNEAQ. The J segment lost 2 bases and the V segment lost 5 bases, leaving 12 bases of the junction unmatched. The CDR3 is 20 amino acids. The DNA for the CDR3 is TGTGCCAGCAGCATGGGACTAGCGGGAGGGCCTAGTTCCCCCTACAATGAGCAGTTCTTC. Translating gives CASSMGLAGGPSSPYNEQFF.